One sample yielded the 23 T cell receptor beta chains listed below, sequenced in a study of blood T cell repertoires in COVID-19. Profiled with immunoSEQ multiplex PCR; TCRdb holds only in-frame clones, not every one. The table lists hundreds of thousands of clones, roughly 84% of them singletons. The specimen was PBMCs or T cells enriched from blood (not recorded which). These TCRs come from a middle-aged woman who had recovered from COVID-19.

The CDR3 DNA reads as TGTGCCAGCAGCCAAGCCAGGGAAGGGGAGCTGTTTTTT. Protein sequence: CASSQAREGELFF. The J gene is TRBJ2-2, the V gene TRBV3-1 (or the pseudogene TRBV3-2), with a tentative D call TRBD1 (5 bases). Per the germline V gene, CDR1 is LGHDT and CDR2 is YNNKEL (reference sequence). The CDR3 is made up of 13 amino acids. Trimming removed 1 base from V and 8 bases from J, with 8 bases in between.

V is TRBV2 and J is TRBJ2-3; D remains unclear. The CDR3 covers 15 residues. Germline V gives CDR1 SNHLY, CDR2 FYNNEI. V gave up 8 bases and J gave up 2 bases, with 17 bases separating them. CDR3 nucleotide sequence: TGTGCCAGCGCCGCGACGAGCGAGACCACAGATACGCAGTATTTT. Protein sequence: CASAATSETTDTQYF.

V and J are TRBV23-1 and TRBJ2-5; D may be TRBD2 (6 bases). TRBV23-1 is designated an ORF whose function remains uncertain. The length of the CDR3 is 13 residues. Trimming took off 6 bases at V and 3 bases at J, with 11 bases between the two ends. The chain's CDR3 is CASRRRAKETQYF. The CDR3 DNA follows: TGCGCCAGCAGGAGGAGGGCTAAAGAGACCCAGTACTTC.

The V and J genes are TRBV6-5 and TRBJ2-2, with no clear D. The CDR3 runs 13 residues. V was trimmed by 1 base and J by 6 bases, leaving 6 bases between them. CDR1 and CDR2 (germline): MNHEY, SVGAGI. The CDR3 loop is CASSYWASGELFF. The CDR3, as DNA: TGTGCCAGCAGTTACTGGGCGTCCGGGGAGCTGTTTTTT.

CDR3 in DNA: TGTGCCAGCAGTTACGGGACAGGGGCCCGGGAGACCCAGTACTTC. Translated: CASSYGTGARETQYF. This chain connects TRBV6-6 to TRBJ2-5; TRBD1 matches at 10 bases. Trimming took 2 bases from V and 5 from J; bases not matched to a gene: 5. CDR3 length equals 15 residues. CDR1 is MNHNY, CDR2 SVGAGI, per germline (reference sequence).

The CDR3 DNA sequence: TGCAGCGTTGAAGATGGGTCCAGGCTCGAGCAGTACTTC. The encoded protein is CSVEDGSRLEQYF. The V gene is TRBV29-1, the J gene TRBJ2-7; no clear D. Per germline, CDR1 SQVTM and CDR2 ANQGSEA. Trimming took off 0 bases at V and 6 bases at J, with 12 bases between the two ends. This CDR3 is 13 amino acids long.

The chain has TRBV28 and TRBJ2-3; tentative D call: TRBD2 (6 bases). V lost 6 bases, J lost 2 bases, and 15 bases lay in between. Germline V gene lookup returns CDR1 MDHEN and CDR2 SYDVKM. CDR3 size: 15 residues. The CDR3 loop is CASSLPGLDTDTQYF. The CDR3 DNA reads as TGTGCCAGCAGCTTACCGGGACTCGACACAGATACGCAGTATTTT.

This chain uses TRBV4-1 with TRBJ2-2; 11 bases match TRBD2. V lost 7 bases, J lost 4 bases, and 11 bases stayed unmatched. Per germline, CDR1 MGHRA and CDR2 YSYEKL. The CDR3 runs 17 residues. The CDR3 sequence: CASTPSPLAGVTGELFF. For the CDR3, the DNA is TGCGCCAGCACCCCCTCCCCACTAGCGGGAGTCACCGGGGAGCTGTTTTTT.

In DNA form, the CDR3 reads TGTGCCAGCAGCCAAGCGGAACCGGGACAGGGTAACGGGGAGCTGTTTTTT. This gives the protein CASSQAEPGQGNGELFF. The rearrangement uses TRBV14 and TRBJ2-2; 9 bases line up with TRBD1. V was clipped by 1 base and J by 7 bases; unmatched bases: 10. Germline assignment: CDR1 SGHDN and CDR2 FVKESK. The CDR3 is 17 residues long.

The chain carries TRBV2 and TRBJ2-3, with 11 nucleotides matching TRBD2. This CDR3 contains 18 residues. The J segment lost 2 bases and the V segment lost 7 bases, leaving 14 bases of the junction unmatched. Germline values: CDR1 SNHLY, CDR2 FYNNEI. The CDR3 sequence is CASTFRGLAEIYTDTQYF. CDR3 bases: TGTGCCAGCACATTTCGGGGACTAGCGGAAATTTACACAGATACGCAGTATTTT.

The rearrangement uses TRBV2 and TRBJ2-1; TRBD1 aligns across 8 bases. The CDR3 runs to 15 residues. Germline values: CDR1 SNHLY, CDR2 FYNNEI. V shed 1 base, J shed 13 bases, and the junction held 12 bases outside the gene matches. CDR3 in DNA: TGTGCCAGCAGTGAAGGGACAGGGACTTTATCCAGCCAGTTCTTC. Its protein is CASSEGTGTLSSQFF.

CDR3 amino acids: CASSRTGATSYEQYF. The CDR3 DNA sequence: TGCGCCAGCAGCAGGACAGGGGCGACCTCCTACGAGCAGTACTTC. This rearrangement joins TRBV5-1 to TRBJ2-7, with 9 bases aligning to TRBD1. This CDR3 region has 15 residues. The trim removed 4 bases at V and 0 bases at J, leaving 5 bases unmatched. The germline gives CDR1 SGHRS, CDR2 YFSETQ.

The chain is built from TRBV24-1 and TRBJ2-5; weak D call: TRBD1 (6 bases). The V end was cut by 9 bases, the J end by 2 bases, with 24 bases between. Germline loops: CDR1 KGHDR, CDR2 SFDVKD. The CDR3 loop spans 17 amino acids. The CDR3 here is CATGGPGARNSQETQYF. The CDR3 DNA reads as TGTGCCACCGGGGGTCCAGGGGCGCGGAATTCTCAAGAGACCCAGTACTTC.

CDR3 in amino acids: CASSTQASGISYEQYF. The DNA of the CDR3 is TGTGCCAGTAGTACCCAGGCTAGCGGGATCTCCTACGAGCAGTACTTC. The J gene is TRBJ2-7, the V gene TRBV19, with TRBD2 matching over 9 bases. V was clipped by 4 bases and J by 0 bases; unmatched bases: 7. Germline V gene data show CDR1 as LNHDA and CDR2 as SQIVND (reference sequence). CDR3 length: 16 amino acids.

The CDR3 nucleotides are TGTGCCAGCAGCCACGGTAGCAGGGGAATCGGGGAGCTGTTTTTT. Its translation is CASSHGSRGIGELFF. V usage is TRBV14 and J usage is TRBJ2-2, with D perhaps matching TRBD1 (6 bases). Germline values: CDR1 SGHDN, CDR2 FVKESK. V dropped 3 bases and J dropped 7 bases, with 15 bases sitting between them. This CDR3 region has 15 residues.

CDR3 coding DNA: TGTGCCAGCAGTAGGTTATTTTGGACAGGGAAAAATGAGCAGTTCTTC. Translated, it gives CASSRLFWTGKNEQFF. The rearrangement links TRBV28 to TRBJ2-1; 8 positions agree with TRBD1. V gave up 5 bases and J gave up 7 bases; unmatched junction bases: 13. Germline V lookup: CDR1 MDHEN, CDR2 SYDVKM. This CDR3 contains 16 residues.

Here the CDR3 DNA reads TGCAGCGTTGAAGGGGGCACGGCAACTAATGAAAAACTGTTTTTT. Translated: CSVEGGTATNEKLFF. The chain has TRBV29-1 and TRBJ1-4; perhaps TRBD1 as D (5 bases). The CDR3 has 15 residues. CDR1 is SQVTM and CDR2 is ANQGSEA in the germline V gene. Trimming cost V 1 base and J 0 bases, with 9 bases left between them.

The chain joins TRBV30 to TRBJ2-1; 7 bases are shared with TRBD2. V shed 5 bases, J shed 6 bases, and the junction held 1 base outside the gene matches. Looked up from germline, CDR1 is GTSNPN and CDR2 is SVGIG (reference sequence). This CDR3 has 11 residues. CDR3 nucleotide sequence: TGTGCCTGGGGGGGGGTCAATGAGCAGTTCTTC. This codes for CAWGGVNEQFF.

This clone has more than one count but fewer than ten. The chain joins TRBV5-5 to TRBJ1-3; D gene unclear. CDR1 and CDR2 (germline): SGHKS, YYEKEE (reference sequence). The CDR3 totals 14 residues. With 0 bases removed from V and 3 bases from J, the gap between germline ends came to 7 bases. In nucleotides, the CDR3 is TGTGCCAGCAGCTTGGAACTCAATGGAAACACCATATATTTT. The encoded protein is CASSLELNGNTIYF.

CDR3 nucleotides: TGTGCCTGGAGGGGACTAGCGGGAGTCGGTGCGCAGTACTTC. Encoded protein: CAWRGLAGVGAQYF. The chain has TRBV30 and TRBJ2-7; TRBD2 matches at 14 bases. There are 14 residues in the CDR3. In germline, CDR1 is GTSNPN, CDR2 SVGIG (reference sequence). The V and J ends lost 3 bases and 9 bases, in that order; junction bases with no gene match: 7.

The chain carries TRBV9 and TRBJ1-3; D gene unclear. The CDR3 extends over 15 amino acids. V was pared by 3 bases and J by 2 bases, with 12 bases between. CDR1 SGDLS and CDR2 YYNGEE come from the germline V gene. The CDR3: CASSASGTAGNTIYF. The DNA of the CDR3 is TGTGCCAGCAGCGCTAGCGGCACCGCTGGAAACACCATATATTTT.

The V and J genes are TRBV9 and TRBJ2-7; TRBD2 is a possible D gene (5 bases). V was clipped by 0 bases and J by 5 bases, with 9 bases between them. Germline V lookup: CDR1 SGDLS, CDR2 YYNGEE. The CDR3 covers 13 residues. CDR3 nucleotide sequence: TGTGCCAGCAGCGTAGAAGGAGGTAACGAGCAGTACTTC. This gives the protein CASSVEGGNEQYF.

CDR3 in amino acids: CASSRGTAYGYTF. The DNA of the CDR3 is TGTGCCAGCAGTCGAGGGACAGCCTATGGCTACACCTTC. The chain uses TRBV28 and TRBJ1-2, with TRBD1 matching over 7 bases. The CDR3 is 13 residues long. V was pared by 5 bases and J by 4 bases, with 4 bases of the junction left unmatched. Germline CDR1 and CDR2: MDHEN and SYDVKM.